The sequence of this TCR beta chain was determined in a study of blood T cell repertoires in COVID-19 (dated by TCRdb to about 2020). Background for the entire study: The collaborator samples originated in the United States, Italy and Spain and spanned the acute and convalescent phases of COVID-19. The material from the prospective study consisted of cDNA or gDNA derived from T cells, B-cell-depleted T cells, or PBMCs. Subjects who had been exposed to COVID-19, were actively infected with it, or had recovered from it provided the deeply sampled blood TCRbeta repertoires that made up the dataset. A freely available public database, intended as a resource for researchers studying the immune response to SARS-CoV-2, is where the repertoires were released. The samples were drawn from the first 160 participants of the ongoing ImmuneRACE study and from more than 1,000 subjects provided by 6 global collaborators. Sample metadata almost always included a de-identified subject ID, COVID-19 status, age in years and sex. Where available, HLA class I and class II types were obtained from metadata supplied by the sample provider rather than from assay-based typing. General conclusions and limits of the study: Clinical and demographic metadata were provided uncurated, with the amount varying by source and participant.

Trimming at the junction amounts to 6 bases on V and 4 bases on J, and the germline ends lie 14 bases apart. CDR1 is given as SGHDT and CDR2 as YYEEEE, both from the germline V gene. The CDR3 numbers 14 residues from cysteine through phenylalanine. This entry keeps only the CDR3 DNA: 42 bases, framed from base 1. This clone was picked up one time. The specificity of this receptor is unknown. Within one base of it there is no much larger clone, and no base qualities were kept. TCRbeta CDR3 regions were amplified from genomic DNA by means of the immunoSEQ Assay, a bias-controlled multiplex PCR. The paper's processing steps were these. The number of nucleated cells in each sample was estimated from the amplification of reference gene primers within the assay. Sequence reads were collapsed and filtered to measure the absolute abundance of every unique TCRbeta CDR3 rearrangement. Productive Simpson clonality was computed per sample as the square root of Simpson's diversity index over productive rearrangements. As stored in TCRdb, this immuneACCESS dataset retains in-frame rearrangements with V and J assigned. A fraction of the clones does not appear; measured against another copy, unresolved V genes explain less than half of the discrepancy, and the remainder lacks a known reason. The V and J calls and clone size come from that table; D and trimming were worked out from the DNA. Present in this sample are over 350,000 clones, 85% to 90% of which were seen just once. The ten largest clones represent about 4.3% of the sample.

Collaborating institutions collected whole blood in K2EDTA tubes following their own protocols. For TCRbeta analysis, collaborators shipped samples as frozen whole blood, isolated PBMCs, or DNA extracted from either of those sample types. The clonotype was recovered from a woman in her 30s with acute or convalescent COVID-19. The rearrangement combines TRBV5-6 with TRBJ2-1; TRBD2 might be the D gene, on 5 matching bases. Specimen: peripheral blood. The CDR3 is CASKRAESYNEQFF. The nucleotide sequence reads TGTGCCAGCAAGAGGGCGGAGTCGTACAATGAGCAGTTCTTC. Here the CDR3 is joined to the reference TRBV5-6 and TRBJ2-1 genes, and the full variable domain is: DAGVTQSPTHLIKTRGQQVTLRCSPKSGHDTVSWYQQALGQGPQFIFQYYEEEERQRGNFPDRFSGHQFPNYSSELNVNALLLGDSALYLCASKRAESYNEQFFGPGTRLTVL.